Listed here is a single TCR beta chain. Each CDR3 protein gets one entry after TCRdb re-called the RT-PCR reads with MiXCR. Of about 540,000 distinct CDR3 sequences listed, roughly a quarter are singletons. The data originate from a study of response to subunit inactivated influenza vaccine. The same sample was also studied in work on T cells expressing NK-cell markers. That investigation notes: Template switching by 5'RACE with UMIs generated the TCR beta cDNA. Sorted T-cell subsets CD3+CD56+NKG2C+, CD3+CD56+NKG2C- and CD3+CD56-NKG2C+ were TCR beta-sequenced. Within the sequenced cohort of eight donors, seven exhibited HCMV seropositivity and one was seronegative. A range of roughly 1.0-7.0% of CD8+ T cells consisted of dominant NKG2C+ clonotypes in 6 or 7 donors. The CD3+CD56-NKG2C+ fraction of a few donors was likewise dominated by these clonotypes.

The sample was CD4+ T cells sorted from PBMCs, taken 12 days after vaccination. The TCR comes from a man aged 45-65 years who received an inactivated influenza vaccine.

CDR3 DNA: TGTGCCATCAGAGGCGAAGGCAGCCAAGAGACCCAGTACTTC. As protein: CAIRGEGSQETQYF. The chain carries TRBV10-3 and TRBJ2-5; D call uncertain. Germline V CDR1 and CDR2: ENHRY, SYGVKD. Trimming removed 6 bases from V and 1 base from J, with 12 bases in between. This CDR3 is 14 amino acids long.